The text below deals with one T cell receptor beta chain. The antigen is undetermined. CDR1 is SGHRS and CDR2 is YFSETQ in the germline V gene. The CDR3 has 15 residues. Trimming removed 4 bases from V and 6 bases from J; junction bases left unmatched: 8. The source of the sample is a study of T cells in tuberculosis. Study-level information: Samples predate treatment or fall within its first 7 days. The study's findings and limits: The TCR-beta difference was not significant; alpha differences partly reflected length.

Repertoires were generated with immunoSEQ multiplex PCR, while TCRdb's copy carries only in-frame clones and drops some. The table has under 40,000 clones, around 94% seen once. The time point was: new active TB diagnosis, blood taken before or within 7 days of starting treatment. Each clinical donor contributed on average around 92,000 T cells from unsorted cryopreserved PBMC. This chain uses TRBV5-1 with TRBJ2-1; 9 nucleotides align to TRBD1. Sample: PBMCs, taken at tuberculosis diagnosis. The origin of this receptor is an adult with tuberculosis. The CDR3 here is CASSHRDRAFNEQFF. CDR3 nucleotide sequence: TGCGCCAGCAGCCACCGGGACAGGGCGTTCAATGAGCAGTTCTTC.